One and the same sample provided the 32 T cell receptor beta chains below, sequenced in a study of cytomegalovirus exposure and HLA in healthy donors. Vbeta (60) and Jbeta (13) primers were used in the PCR. Assay used: immunoSEQ multiplex PCR; TCRdb lists only in-frame clones, some missing. This table has around 19,000 clones, approximately 84% appearing once. Sample: PBMCs. The receptor set was obtained from a human donor in good health.

The chain joins TRBV11-2 to TRBJ1-2; D is uncertain. Germline assignment: CDR1 SGHAT and CDR2 FQNNGV. The V and J ends lost 1 base and 5 bases respectively, with 8 bases between them. The CDR3 extends over 13 amino acids. The CDR3 reads CASSLALLYGYTF. The CDR3 DNA is TGTGCCAGCAGCTTAGCCCTTTTGTATGGCTACACCTTC.

The J gene is TRBJ2-1, the V gene TRBV2, with D possibly matching TRBD2 (6 bases). The V end lost 4 bases, the J end lost 0 bases, and 13 bases lay between the germline ends. Germline values: CDR1 SNHLY, CDR2 FYNNEI. The CDR3 sequence is 16 residues long. The CDR3 DNA sequence: TGTGCCAGCAGTGTGAGCGGGCGGCGCTCCTACAATGAGCAGTTCTTC. As protein: CASSVSGRRSYNEQFF. Supplemented by reference TRBV2 and TRBJ2-1, the full variable domain reads EPEVTQTPSHQVTQMGQEVILRCVPISNHLYFYWYRQILGQKVEFLVSFYNNEISEKSEIFDDQFSVERPDGSNFTLKIRSTKLEDSAMYFCASSVSGRRSYNEQFFGPGTRLTVL.

CDR3 sequence reads: CATGPPSANTGELFF. The CDR3 bases are TGTGCCACCGGACCCCCTAGCGCGAACACCGGGGAGCTGTTTTTT. The chain uses TRBV7-2 and TRBJ2-2; possibly TRBD2 for D (6 bases). The CDR3 is 15 amino acids. CDR1 and CDR2 (germline): SGHTA, FQGNSA. V was cut by 10 bases and J by 0 bases, with 15 bases left in between.

The chain links TRBV6-1 to TRBJ2-1, with 10 bases fitting TRBD2. Germline lookup yields CDR1 MNHNS and CDR2 SASEGT. This CDR3 is 14 amino acids long. The ends lost 2 bases at V and 10 bases at J; junction bases unmatched: 5. CDR3 DNA: TGTGCCAGCAGTGAACCGGGACTAGCGAGCGAGCAGTTCTTC. Its translation: CASSEPGLASEQFF.

This chain links TRBV7-9 with TRBJ1-2; TRBD1 matches at 9 bases. V lost 5 bases and J lost 5; bases outside the gene matches: 6. Germline CDR1 reads SEHNR; CDR2 reads FQNEAQ (reference sequence). The CDR3 spans 14 residues. The CDR3 protein is CASSQNRGLYGYTF. The CDR3 DNA sequence: TGTGCCAGCAGCCAGAACAGGGGGCTGTATGGCTACACCTTC. Supplemented by reference TRBV7-9 and TRBJ1-2, the full variable domain reads DTGVSQNPRHKITKRGQNVTFRCDPISEHNRLYWYRQTLGQGPEFLTYFQNEAQLEKSRLLSDRFSAERPKGSFSTLEIQRTEQGDSAMYLCASSQNRGLYGYTFGSGTRLTVV.

The rearrangement uses TRBV13 and TRBJ2-5; 8 nucleotides align to TRBD1. The CDR3 is 14 residues long. CDR1 PRHDT and CDR2 FYEKMQ come from the germline V gene (reference sequence). Trimming took 5 bases from V and 3 from J; bases not matched to a gene: 5. This CDR3 is CASSHRTGKETQYF. The CDR3 DNA is TGTGCCAGCAGCCACAGGACAGGGAAAGAGACCCAGTACTTC. Complete variable domain (other parts from reference TRBV13 and TRBJ2-5): AAGVIQSPRHLIKEKRETATLKCYPIPRHDTVYWYQQGPGQDPQFLISFYEKMQSDKGSIPDRFSAQQFSDYHSELNMSSLELGDSALYFCASSHRTGKETQYFGPGTRLLVL.

V and J are TRBV7-3 and TRBJ2-5; 10 bases map to TRBD2. Germline loops: CDR1 SGHTA, CDR2 FQGTGA. The CDR3 extends over 15 amino acids. With V trimmed by 4 bases and J by 9 bases, 11 bases remained unmatched. CDR3 residues: CASSSSSGGGEAQYF. Written as DNA, the CDR3 is TGTGCCAGCAGCTCCTCTAGCGGGGGTGGTGAGGCCCAGTACTTC.

The chain uses TRBV6-5 and TRBJ1-1; D is ambiguous. Germline CDR1 reads MNHEY; CDR2 reads SVGAGI. This CDR3 region has 12 residues. Trimming left V 9 bases short and J 1 base short, with 9 bases between. CDR3 bases: TGTGCCAGTCATCGAGGGAACACTGAAGCTTTCTTT. This sequence encodes CASHRGNTEAFF.

This clone is a singleton in its sample. V usage is TRBV27 and J usage is TRBJ2-7, with 8 bases matching TRBD2. This CDR3 is 14 amino acids long. Germline CDR1 reads MNHEY; CDR2 reads SMNVEV (reference sequence). With 6 bases clipped from V and 2 bases from J, the junction kept 6 bases outside the gene matches. The CDR3 DNA reads TGTGCCAGCAGCCCCGTAGCGGGAACCTACGAGCAGTACTTC. Translating gives CASSPVAGTYEQYF.

The V and J genes are TRBV2 and TRBJ1-4; TRBD1 might be the D (6 bases). The V gene lost 6 bases and the J gene lost 4 bases, with 15 bases spanning the gap. Germline V gives CDR1 SNHLY, CDR2 FYNNEI. CDR3 size: 15 residues. For the CDR3, the DNA is TGTGCCAGCAGCCCCTCCCCAGGGGATAATGAAAAACTGTTTTTT. Protein: CASSPSPGDNEKLFF.

The J gene is TRBJ1-2, the V gene TRBV13, with 7 bases identical to TRBD1. With 5 bases clipped from V and 4 bases from J, the junction kept 4 bases outside the gene matches. In germline, CDR1 is PRHDT, CDR2 FYEKMQ (reference sequence). There are 13 residues in the CDR3. The CDR3 nucleotides read TGTGCCAGCAGCAACAGGGGACCCTATGGCTACACCTTC. It encodes CASSNRGPYGYTF. The full variable domain, with the rest looked up from reference TRBV13 and TRBJ1-2, is AAGVIQSPRHLIKEKRETATLKCYPIPRHDTVYWYQQGPGQDPQFLISFYEKMQSDKGSIPDRFSAQQFSDYHSELNMSSLELGDSALYFCASSNRGPYGYTFGSGTRLTVV.

CDR3 sequence: CATSRAVSTGLPEKLFF. CDR3 in DNA: TGTGCCACCAGCAGAGCAGTTTCGACAGGCCTTCCTGAAAAACTGTTTTTT. This chain joins TRBV15 and TRBJ1-4; maybe TRBD1 (6 bases). V was pared by 1 base and J by 7 bases, with 19 bases between. Germline values: CDR1 LNHNV, CDR2 YYDKDF (reference sequence). This CDR3 comprises 17 residues.

The CDR3 coding sequence is TGCGCCACCCTACCCGGACAGGGTCTCTACGAGCAGTACTTC. Protein: CATLPGQGLYEQYF. This chain uses TRBV5-1 with TRBJ2-7; TRBD1 aligns across 8 bases. Germline V gene sequence: CDR1 SGHRS, CDR2 YFSETQ. J gave up 3 bases and V 9 bases, and 11 bases lay outside the gene matches. The CDR3 extends over 14 amino acids. The full variable domain, completed using reference TRBV5-1 and TRBJ2-7, is KAGVTQTPRYLIKTRGQQVTLSCSPISGHRSVSWYQQTPGQGLQFLFEYFSETQRNKGNFPGRFSGRQFSNSRSEMNVSTLELGDSALYLCATLPGQGLYEQYFGPGTRLTVT.

This clone appeared a single time. The V call is TRBV4-1, the J call TRBJ2-2; D may be TRBD1 (6 bases). V shed 4 bases and J shed 0 bases, with 12 bases lying between them. The CDR3 has 16 amino acids. Germline V lookup: CDR1 MGHRA, CDR2 YSYEKL. This chain's CDR3 is CASSPRTAANTGELFF. DNA of the CDR3: TGCGCCAGCAGCCCCCGGACAGCCGCGAACACCGGGGAGCTGTTTTTT.

The rearrangement uses TRBV11-2 and TRBJ2-7, with TRBD2 as a possible D gene (5 bases). There are 15 residues in the CDR3. V lost 3 bases, J lost 6 bases, and 18 bases lay in between. Germline CDR1 is SGHAT and CDR2 is FQNNGV. CDR3 in amino acids: CASSFGSVSGGEQYF. CDR3 DNA sequence: TGTGCCAGCAGCTTTGGATCGGTTTCCGGAGGCGAGCAGTACTTC.

J is TRBJ2-5 and V is TRBV27, with 8 nucleotides matching TRBD1. The CDR3 is 15 residues long. J was trimmed by 2 bases and V by 4 bases; bases with no gene match: 6. Germline V gene sequence: CDR1 MNHEY, CDR2 SMNVEV (reference sequence). The CDR3 coding sequence is TGTGCCAGCAGTTCCCTTGGACAGGGACAAGAGACCCAGTACTTC. Protein sequence: CASSSLGQGQETQYF.

The chain has TRBV9 and TRBJ2-1; TRBD2 matches 11 bases. The CDR3 is 16 amino acids. The trim removed 3 bases at V and 7 bases at J, leaving 9 bases unmatched. Looked up from germline, CDR1 is SGDLS and CDR2 is YYNGEE. This CDR3 is CASSDRLAGFRNEQFF. The CDR3 bases are TGTGCCAGCAGCGACCGACTAGCGGGGTTCCGAAATGAGCAGTTCTTC.

This chain links TRBV7-3 with TRBJ1-1; D possibly corresponds to TRBD1 (6 bases). Germline V gene sequence: CDR1 SGHTA, CDR2 FQGTGA. V was clipped by 5 bases and J by 4 bases, with 17 bases between them. This CDR3 region has 15 residues. CDR3 region: CASSPGSGVGTEAFF. CDR3 DNA sequence: TGTGCCAGCAGCCCCGGCTCAGGGGTGGGCACTGAAGCTTTCTTT.

This rearrangement joins TRBV9 to TRBJ2-1; 9 nucleotides line up with TRBD1. Germline V gene lookup returns CDR1 SGDLS and CDR2 YYNGEE. V dropped 2 bases and J dropped 8; count of bases not matched to a gene: 11. The CDR3 loop spans 16 amino acids. In nucleotides, the CDR3 is TGTGCCAGCAGCGTTACCGGGACAGGGTTAGCATATGAGCAGTTCTTC. Its protein product is CASSVTGTGLAYEQFF.

The chain joins TRBV11-3 to TRBJ2-2; the match to TRBD2 covers 14 bases. This CDR3 is built from 18 residues. Germline trimming cut 5 bases from V and 7 bases from J; bases unmatched to any gene: 12. Germline CDR1 is SGHNT and CDR2 is YENEEA. In DNA form, the CDR3 reads TGTGCCAGCAGCCCCTACCCCGGGACTAGCGGGAGAGGCGGGGAGCTGTTTTTT. Encoded protein: CASSPYPGTSGRGGELFF.

This sequence joins TRBV7-9 and TRBJ2-1; the D gene is possibly TRBD2 (6 bases). V gave up 5 bases and J gave up 4 bases, with 12 bases separating them. CDR1 is SEHNR, CDR2 FQNEAQ, per germline (reference sequence). The CDR3 runs to 14 residues. This CDR3 is CASSRRDFYNEQFF. The CDR3 coding sequence is TGTGCCAGCAGCCGCCGGGACTTTTACAATGAGCAGTTCTTC.

The rearrangement joins TRBV10-3 to TRBJ1-6; 7 positions agree with TRBD1. Germline values: CDR1 ENHRY, CDR2 SYGVKD. With 0 bases clipped from V and 6 bases from J, the junction kept 20 bases outside the gene matches. The CDR3 loop spans 21 amino acids. CDR3 sequence reads: CAISESFLRGRKESGNSPLHF. CDR3 bases: TGTGCCATCAGTGAGTCTTTCCTGAGGGGGCGCAAGGAGAGTGGTAATTCACCCCTCCACTTT.

This clone was seen a few times. The J gene is TRBJ1-1, the V gene TRBV11-2, with D unclear. Looked up from germline, CDR1 is SGHAT and CDR2 is FQNNGV. The CDR3 loop spans 12 amino acids. Trimming took off 3 bases at V and 6 bases at J, with 8 bases between the two ends. CDR3 sequence: CASSLSYSEAFF. CDR3 nucleotides: TGTGCCAGCAGCTTGTCATACTCTGAAGCTTTCTTT.

The V gene is TRBV28, the J gene TRBJ2-4; 12 positions agree with TRBD2. The CDR3 is 15 amino acids. Trimming at V came to 6 bases and at J to 7 bases, leaving 7 bases not matched to a gene. In germline, CDR1 is MDHEN, CDR2 SYDVKM. The CDR3, as DNA: TGTGCCAGCAGCCAGACTAGCGGGAGTCTGAACATTCAGTACTTC. Protein product: CASSQTSGSLNIQYF.

V is TRBV5-1 and J is TRBJ2-1, with TRBD2 matching 16 bases. Trimming removed 4 bases from V and 1 base from J; junction bases left unmatched: 11. The germline CDR1 and CDR2 sequences are SGHRS and YFSETQ. This CDR3 is 20 amino acids long. CDR3 region: CASSRGTSGRARPSYNEQFF. The CDR3 DNA follows: TGCGCCAGCAGCCGGGGGACTAGCGGGAGGGCTAGACCATCCTACAATGAGCAGTTCTTC.

The chain carries TRBV9 and TRBJ1-5; 9 bases map to TRBD1. Trimming took 4 bases from V and 1 from J; bases not matched to a gene: 6. CDR1 is SGDLS and CDR2 is YYNGEE in the germline V gene. The CDR3 is 16 residues long. CDR3 sequence: CASSSGTGNSNQPQHF. The CDR3 bases are TGTGCCAGCAGCTCCGGGACAGGGAACAGCAATCAGCCCCAGCATTTT.

This chain links TRBV4-3 with TRBJ2-7, with 7 bases aligning to TRBD2. This CDR3 contains 16 residues. Germline lookup yields CDR1 LGHNA and CDR2 YSLEER. With V trimmed by 0 bases and J by 7 bases, 12 bases remained unmatched. This chain's CDR3 is CASSQDLAGELQEQYF. DNA for the CDR3: TGCGCCAGCAGCCAAGATTTGGCGGGGGAATTACAAGAGCAGTACTTC.

The J gene is TRBJ2-7, the V gene TRBV29-1; 9 bases map to TRBD1. The trim removed 7 bases at V and 5 bases at J, leaving 6 bases unmatched. CDR1 SQVTM and CDR2 ANQGSEA come from the germline V gene. The CDR3 is 12 amino acids. The CDR3 coding sequence is TGCAGCGGAGCCGGGACAGGGAACGAGCAGTACTTC. Translation gives CSGAGTGNEQYF.

The chain couples TRBV7-2 to TRBJ2-7; TRBD2 matches 9 bases. The length of the CDR3 is 15 residues. The V gene's germline CDR1 is SGHTA and CDR2 FQGNSA. The junction had 12 bases not matched to a gene; V was cut back by 5 bases and J by 7 bases. This CDR3 is CASSHSSGKAEEQYF. CDR3 in DNA: TGTGCCAGCAGCCACTCTAGCGGGAAAGCGGAAGAGCAGTACTTC.

The CDR3 loop is CASSHNPDSEGYEQYF. CDR3 DNA: TGTGCCAGCAGCCACAACCCGGACTCAGAGGGCTACGAGCAGTACTTC. J is TRBJ2-7 and V is TRBV5-4, with D possibly TRBD2 on 5 matching bases. V was cut by 4 bases and J by 3 bases, with 20 bases left in between. The CDR3 sequence is 16 residues long. Germline loops: CDR1 SGHNT, CDR2 YYREEE (reference sequence).

The CDR3: CASGDRLTTEAFF. CDR3 in DNA: TGCGCCAGCGGGGACAGGCTAACCACTGAAGCTTTCTTT. The chain combines TRBV10-2 with TRBJ1-1, with 8 bases identical to TRBD1. CDR1 and CDR2 (germline): WSHSY, SAAADI. Trimming took 8 bases from V and 4 from J; bases not matched to a gene: 6. CDR3 length: 13 residues.

Comment on this clone: This same CDR3 is encoded by further DNA sequences in the sample. The chain links TRBV4-2 to TRBJ2-5, with TRBD2 matching over 8 bases. The CDR3 contains 16 residues. J gave up 4 bases and V 0 bases, and 7 bases lay outside the gene matches. Germline V gene data show CDR1 as LGHNA and CDR2 as YNFKEQ. CDR3 DNA sequence: TGTGCCAGCAGCCAAGATAACGGGGGGGCTACAGAGACCCAGTACTTC. It is translated as CASSQDNGGATETQYF.